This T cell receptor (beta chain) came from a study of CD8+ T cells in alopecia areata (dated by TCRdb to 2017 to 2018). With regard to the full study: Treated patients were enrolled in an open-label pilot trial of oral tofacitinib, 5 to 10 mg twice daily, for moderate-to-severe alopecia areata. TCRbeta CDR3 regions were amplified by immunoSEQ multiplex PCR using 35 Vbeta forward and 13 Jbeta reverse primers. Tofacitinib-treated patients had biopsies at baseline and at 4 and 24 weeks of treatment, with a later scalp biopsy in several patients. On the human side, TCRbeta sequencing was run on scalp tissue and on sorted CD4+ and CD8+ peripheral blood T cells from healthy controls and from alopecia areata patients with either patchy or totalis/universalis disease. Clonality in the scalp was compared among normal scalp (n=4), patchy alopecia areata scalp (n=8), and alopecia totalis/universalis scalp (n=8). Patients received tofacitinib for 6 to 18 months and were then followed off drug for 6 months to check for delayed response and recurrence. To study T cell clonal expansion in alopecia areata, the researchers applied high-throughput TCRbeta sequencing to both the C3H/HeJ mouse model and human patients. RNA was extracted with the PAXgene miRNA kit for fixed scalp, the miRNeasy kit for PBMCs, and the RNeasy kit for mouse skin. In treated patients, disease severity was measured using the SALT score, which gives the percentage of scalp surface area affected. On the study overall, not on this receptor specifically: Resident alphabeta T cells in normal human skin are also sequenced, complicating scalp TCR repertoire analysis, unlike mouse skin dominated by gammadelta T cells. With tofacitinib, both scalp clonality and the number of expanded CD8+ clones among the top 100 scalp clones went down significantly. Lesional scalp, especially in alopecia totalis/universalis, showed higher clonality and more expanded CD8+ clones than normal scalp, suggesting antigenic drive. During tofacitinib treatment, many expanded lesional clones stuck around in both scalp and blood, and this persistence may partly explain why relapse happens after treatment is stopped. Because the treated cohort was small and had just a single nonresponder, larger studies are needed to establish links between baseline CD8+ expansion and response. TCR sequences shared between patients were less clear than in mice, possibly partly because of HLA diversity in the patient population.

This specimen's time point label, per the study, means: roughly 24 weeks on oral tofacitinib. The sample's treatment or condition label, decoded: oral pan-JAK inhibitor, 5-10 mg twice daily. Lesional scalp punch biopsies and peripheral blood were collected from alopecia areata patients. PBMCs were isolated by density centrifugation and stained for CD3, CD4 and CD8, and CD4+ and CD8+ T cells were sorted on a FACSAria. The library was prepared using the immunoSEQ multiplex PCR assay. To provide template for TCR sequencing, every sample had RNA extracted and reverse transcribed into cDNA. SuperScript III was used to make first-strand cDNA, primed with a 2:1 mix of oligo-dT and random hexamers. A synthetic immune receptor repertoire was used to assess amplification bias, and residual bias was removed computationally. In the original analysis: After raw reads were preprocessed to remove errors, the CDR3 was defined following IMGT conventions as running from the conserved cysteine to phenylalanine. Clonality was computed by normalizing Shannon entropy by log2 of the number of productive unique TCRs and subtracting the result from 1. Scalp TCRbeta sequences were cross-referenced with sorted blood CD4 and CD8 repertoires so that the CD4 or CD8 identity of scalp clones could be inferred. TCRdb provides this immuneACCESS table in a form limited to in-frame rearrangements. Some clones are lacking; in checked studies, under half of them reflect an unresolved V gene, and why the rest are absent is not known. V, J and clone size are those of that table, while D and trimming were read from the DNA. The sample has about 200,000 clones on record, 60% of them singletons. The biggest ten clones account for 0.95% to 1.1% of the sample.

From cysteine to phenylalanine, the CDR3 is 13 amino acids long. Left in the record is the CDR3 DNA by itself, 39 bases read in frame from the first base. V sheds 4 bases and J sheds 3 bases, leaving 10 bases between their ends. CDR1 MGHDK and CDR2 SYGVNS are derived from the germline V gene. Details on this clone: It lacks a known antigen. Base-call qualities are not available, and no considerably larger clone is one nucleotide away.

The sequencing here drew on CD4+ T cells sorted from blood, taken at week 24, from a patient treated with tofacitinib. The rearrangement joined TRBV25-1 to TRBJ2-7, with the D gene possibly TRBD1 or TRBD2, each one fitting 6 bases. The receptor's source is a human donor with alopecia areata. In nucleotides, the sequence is TGTGCCAGCAGTGGGCGGGACATCTACGAGCAGTACTTC. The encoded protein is CASSGRDIYEQYF.